This T cell receptor beta chain was sequenced during a study of cytomegalovirus exposure and HLA in healthy donors. Study as a whole: Earlier work reported 100 million or so unique TCR beta sequences from 150 million to 200 million T cells. When just under 400 donors were genotyped, about 81% of them were found to fall in the Caucasian-associated ancestry cluster.

Only a few counts were recorded for this clone. A multiplex PCR was run with 60 Vbeta primers and 13 Jbeta primers. Profiling relied on immunoSEQ multiplex PCR, and the TCRdb table lists in-frame clones only, not all of them. The data hold 150,000 to 200,000 clones, with 70% to 90% observed a single time. Sample: PBMCs. This receptor was obtained from a man aged 18 to 30 in good health and CMV-seropositive.

The CDR3: CASSRTGNYGYTF. The CDR3 DNA reads as TGCGCCAGCAGCAGGACAGGGAACTATGGCTACACCTTC. This chain uses TRBV5-1 with TRBJ1-2, with TRBD1 identical over 8 bases. The CDR3 totals 13 residues. Trimming cost V 4 bases and J 2 bases; bases outside gene matches: 1. Germline CDR1 and CDR2: SGHRS and YFSETQ.